The 32 T cell receptor beta chains reported below all come from one sample, sequenced in a study of shared clonotypes between healthy human individuals (TCRdb year 2020). The library was obtained by the immunoSEQ multiplex PCR assay. Held by TCRdb, this immuneACCESS table contains in-frame sequences only and omits some clones. Under half of the omission traces to an unresolved V gene where checked; the cause of the rest is unknown. Within this sample are 400,000 to 500,000 clones, with around 80% of them counted one time only. The ten largest clones take up 10% to 15% of the sample. Sequenced material: PBMCs. The receptors shown here come from a woman aged 40 to 50 in good health. Some clones in this sample may be carry-over from other donors' samples.

This chain links TRBV18 with TRBJ1-2; D gene ambiguous. Germline V gives CDR1 KGHSH, CDR2 LQKENI. Trimming took off 3 bases at V and 6 bases at J, with 17 bases between the two ends. The CDR3 covers 15 residues. The chain's CDR3 is CASSPLIGSGDGYTF. The CDR3, as DNA: TGTGCCAGCTCACCTCTCATAGGGAGCGGGGATGGCTACACCTTC. Supplemented by reference TRBV18 and TRBJ1-2, the full variable domain reads NAGVMQNPRHLVRRRGQEARLRCSPMKGHSHVYWYRQLPEEGLKFMVYLQKENIIDESGMPKERFSAEFPKEGPSILRIQQVVRGDSAAYFCASSPLIGSGDGYTFGSGTRLTVV.

In its sample, this clone was seen a few times. This chain connects TRBV2 to TRBJ1-4; 7 bases are a match to TRBD1. The CDR3 length is 15 residues. Germline-derived CDR1 and CDR2 are SNHLY and FYNNEI. Unmatched junction bases numbered 6, after V lost 4 bases and J lost 4 bases. CDR3 sequence: CASSAYRGGNEKLFF. CDR3 bases: TGTGCCAGCAGTGCCTACAGGGGAGGTAATGAAAAACTGTTTTTT.

The V and J genes are TRBV19 and TRBJ2-7; D might be TRBD2 (6 bases). With 5 bases removed from V and 6 bases from J, the gap between germline ends came to 14 bases. Looked up from germline, CDR1 is LNHDA and CDR2 is SQIVND (reference sequence). There are 13 residues in the CDR3. This chain's CDR3 is CASSGSVGSEQYF. Here the CDR3 DNA reads TGTGCCAGTAGTGGGTCCGTCGGGAGCGAGCAGTACTTC. Combining the CDR3 with reference TRBV19 and TRBJ2-7 gives the whole variable domain DGGITQSPKYLFRKEGQNVTLSCEQNLNHDAMYWYRQDPGQGLRLIYYSQIVNDFQKGDIAEGYSVSREKKESFPLTVTSAQKNPTAFYLCASSGSVGSEQYFGPGTRLTVT.

The chain has TRBV18 and TRBJ1-1, with D possibly TRBD1 on 5 matching bases. The germline CDR1 and CDR2 sequences are KGHSH and LQKENI. The CDR3 consists of 12 residues. Trimming stripped 3 bases from V and 7 bases from J, with 9 bases between. CDR3 DNA sequence: TGTGCCAGCTCACCTATTCAGGGTGAAGCTTTCTTT. As protein: CASSPIQGEAFF.

This clone was observed once. J is TRBJ2-1 and V is TRBV19; 15 positions match TRBD2. This CDR3 comprises 16 residues. Trimming removed 7 bases from V and 7 bases from J; junction bases left unmatched: 8. Germline V CDR1 and CDR2: LNHDA, SQIVND (reference sequence). This CDR3 is CASTSPGLAGGNEQFF. The DNA for the CDR3 is TGTGCCAGTACCTCTCCGGGACTAGCGGGAGGTAATGAGCAGTTCTTC.

This clone was observed a single time. The chain carries TRBV19 and TRBJ1-2; D is undetermined. V was trimmed by 6 bases and J by 6 bases, leaving 5 bases between them. The CDR3 contains 10 residues. Germline V gives CDR1 LNHDA, CDR2 SQIVND (reference sequence). CDR3 DNA sequence: TGTGCCAGTAGCAGGAATGGCTACACCTTC. It encodes CASSRNGYTF. Together with reference TRBV19 and TRBJ1-2, the CDR3 gives the full variable domain: DGGITQSPKYLFRKEGQNVTLSCEQNLNHDAMYWYRQDPGQGLRLIYYSQIVNDFQKGDIAEGYSVSREKKESFPLTVTSAQKNPTAFYLCASSRNGYTFGSGTRLTVV.

The V and J genes are TRBV7-9 and TRBJ2-6; D gene uncertain. Germline CDR1 reads SEHNR; CDR2 reads FQNEAQ (reference sequence). The CDR3 is 14 residues long. V was trimmed by 1 base and J by 3 bases, leaving 4 bases between them. The CDR3 coding sequence is TGTGCCAGCAGCTTAGGAGGTGGGGCCAACGTCCTGACTTTC. Its protein product is CASSLGGGANVLTF.

The chain links TRBV2 to TRBJ2-2; D not resolved. V was cut by 3 bases and J by 4 bases, with 6 bases left in between. Germline values: CDR1 SNHLY, CDR2 FYNNEI. This CDR3 has 13 amino acids. The CDR3 loop reads CASSDKSTGELFF. DNA of the CDR3: TGTGCCAGCAGTGACAAAAGCACCGGGGAGCTGTTTTTT.

The chain is built from TRBV4-3 and TRBJ2-2, with 8 bases that match TRBD1. Germline V gives CDR1 LGHNA, CDR2 YSLEER. V lost 0 bases, J lost 4 bases, and 4 bases stayed unmatched. The CDR3 sequence is 16 residues long. The CDR3 bases are TGCGCCAGCAGCCAAGATCCAGGGGGCTTCACCGGGGAGCTGTTTTTT. Translated: CASSQDPGGFTGELFF.

As concerns this clone: One base separates it from a far larger clone, so it is likely a read error. The missing conserved phenylalanine or tryptophan at the end of this CDR3 makes a read error likely. V usage is TRBV7-2 and J usage is TRBJ2-7; 11 nucleotides line up with TRBD2. J lost 2 bases, V lost 5 bases, and 5 bases had no gene match. CDR1 is SGHTA and CDR2 is FQGNSA in the germline V gene. The CDR3 consists of 15 residues. CDR3 DNA: TGTGCCAGCAGCGTACTAGCGGGGGCCGCCTACGAGCAGTACCTC. Translating it yields CASSVLAGAAYEQYL.

V gene TRBV4-2 combines with J gene TRBJ2-6; 7 nucleotides line up with TRBD1. The germline CDR1 and CDR2 sequences are LGHNA and YNFKEQ. V gave up 3 bases and J gave up 2 bases; unmatched junction bases: 4. The CDR3 is 16 amino acids. The CDR3 is CASSHQTGTGANVLTF. Here the CDR3 DNA reads TGTGCCAGCAGCCACCAGACAGGGACTGGGGCCAACGTCCTGACTTTC.

V usage is TRBV6-1 and J usage is TRBJ1-4; TRBD1 agrees at 9 bases. This CDR3 is 14 amino acids long. Germline values: CDR1 MNHNS, CDR2 SASEGT. Germline trimming cut 6 bases from V and 8 bases from J; bases unmatched to any gene: 7. CDR3 coding DNA: TGTGCCAGCAGGGGTGGGACAGGGTACGAAAAACTGTTTTTT. It is translated as CASRGGTGYEKLFF.

The chain carries TRBV7-3 and TRBJ2-2; TRBD2 might be the D (6 bases). With 3 bases removed from V and 6 bases from J, the gap between germline ends came to 14 bases. Germline CDR1 and CDR2: SGHTA and FQGTGA. This CDR3 contains 15 residues. Here the CDR3 DNA reads TGTGCCAGCAGCTTGTTCGGGAGCGGTGCCGGGGAGCTGTTTTTT. This sequence encodes CASSLFGSGAGELFF.

This chain uses TRBV6-5 with TRBJ1-3; 9 bases are a match to TRBD1. The junction had 5 bases not matched to a gene; V was cut back by 6 bases and J by 2 bases. The CDR3 totals 15 residues. CDR1 is MNHEY and CDR2 is SVGAGI in the germline V gene. DNA of the CDR3: TGTGCCAGCAGCACGACAGGGGGGACTGGAAACACCATATATTTT. Translating gives CASSTTGGTGNTIYF.

This clone has ten or more counts. The chain combines TRBV7-9 with TRBJ1-1; 7 bases match TRBD1. Germline-derived CDR1 and CDR2 are SEHNR and FQNEAQ (reference sequence). The CDR3 runs 14 residues. V was clipped by 5 bases and J by 6 bases; unmatched bases: 9. DNA of the CDR3: TGTGCCAGCAGCGTAGACAGGGCTGTCGCTGAAGCTTTCTTT. It yields the protein CASSVDRAVAEAFF.

The gene calls are TRBV27 and TRBJ2-3; maybe TRBD2 (6 bases). The germline CDR1 and CDR2 sequences are MNHEY and SMNVEV (reference sequence). This CDR3 is 16 amino acids long. The V end was cut by 5 bases, the J end by 1 base, with 16 bases between. CDR3 bases: TGTGCCAGCAGTATACACCAGGGAGGATGCACAGATACGCAGTATTTT. Protein product: CASSIHQGGCTDTQYF.

In this sample, this clone turned up once. The gene calls are TRBV5-6 and TRBJ1-6; D gene uncertain. Germline CDR1 SGHDT, CDR2 YYEEEE. Trimming removed 2 bases at V and 5 bases at J, with 11 bases between. This CDR3 has 15 residues. The CDR3 sequence is CASSFGTLHNSPLHF. The CDR3 nucleotides read TGTGCCAGCAGCTTCGGCACCCTACATAATTCACCCCTCCACTTT.

Remarks on this clone: It may be a read error: a sequence one base away is much more abundant. The rearrangement links TRBV7-2 to TRBJ2-4; 9 nucleotides agree with TRBD2. Per germline, CDR1 SGHTA and CDR2 FQGNSA. This CDR3 has 14 amino acids. CDR3 DNA sequence: TGTGCCAGCATCTTAGCTAGCGGGGCGGACATTCAGTACTTC. Translated: CASILASGADIQYF.

The V call is TRBV6-5, the J call TRBJ2-7, with 8 bases lining up with TRBD2. Germline assignment: CDR1 MNHEY and CDR2 SVGAGI. Trimming at V came to 4 bases and at J to 6 bases, leaving 8 bases not matched to a gene. The CDR3 is 14 residues long. This CDR3 is CASSSQGLAAEQYF. The CDR3 nucleotides are TGTGCCAGCAGTTCCCAAGGACTAGCCGCCGAGCAGTACTTC.

This clone showed up just a few times. This chain connects TRBV19 to TRBJ2-3, with a tentative D call TRBD1 (6 bases). Trimming pared 2 bases from V and 2 bases from J, leaving 11 bases between. This CDR3 comprises 15 residues. Germline values: CDR1 LNHDA, CDR2 SQIVND (reference sequence). The CDR3 region is CASSIYRGYTDTQYF. Here the CDR3 DNA reads TGTGCCAGTAGTATATATAGGGGGTACACAGATACGCAGTATTTT.

This chain connects TRBV27 to TRBJ2-3, with a tentative D call TRBD2 (5 bases). CDR3 length: 17 residues. V was clipped by 5 bases and J by 4 bases, with 22 bases between them. From germline, CDR1 is MNHEY and CDR2 SMNVEV (reference sequence). CDR3 amino acids: CASSALYVTSLPDTQYF. CDR3 DNA sequence: TGTGCCAGCAGTGCCCTGTATGTTACTAGTCTACCAGATACGCAGTATTTT.

The genes are TRBV2 and TRBJ2-7, with D maybe TRBD1 (6 bases). The germline V gene has CDR1 SNHLY and CDR2 FYNNEI. V was clipped by 6 bases and J by 3 bases, with 18 bases between them. CDR3 length: 15 amino acids. The CDR3 DNA reads TGTGCCAGCAGATTTACCCGGGACAACGTCTACGAGCAGTACTTC. It translates to CASRFTRDNVYEQYF.

This clone showed up many times. The chain combines TRBV11-2 with TRBJ1-1; TRBD1 matches 7 bases. V gave up 5 bases and J gave up 4 bases; unmatched junction bases: 10. The CDR3 contains 15 residues. Germline CDR1 and CDR2: SGHAT and FQNNGV. The CDR3 DNA reads as TGTGCCAGCAGCCCAAACGGGCAGGGGGTCACTGAAGCTTTCTTT. Translated, it gives CASSPNGQGVTEAFF.

The V and J genes are TRBV28 and TRBJ1-5; TRBD1 is a possible D gene (5 bases). The V gene's germline CDR1 is MDHEN and CDR2 SYDVKM. This CDR3 is 16 amino acids long. The V and J ends lost 1 base and 4 bases respectively, with 14 bases between them. The CDR3 protein is CASSLSVGAENQPQHF. CDR3 in DNA: TGTGCCAGCAGTTTATCGGTCGGGGCGGAAAATCAGCCCCAGCATTTT.

The chain is built from TRBV6-5 and TRBJ2-3; the match to TRBD1 covers 7 bases. V was clipped by 6 bases and J by 0 bases; unmatched bases: 6. The germline V gene encodes CDR1 MNHEY and CDR2 SVGAGI. There are 15 residues in the CDR3. For the CDR3, the DNA is TGTGCCAGCAGCAAGGGACAGACTAGCACAGATACGCAGTATTTT. Amino acids: CASSKGQTSTDTQYF.

CDR3 sequence reads: CASSLRASPGANVLTF. The CDR3 bases are TGTGCCAGCAGTTTGAGGGCGTCCCCTGGGGCCAACGTCCTGACTTTC. This chain connects TRBV28 to TRBJ2-6; TRBD2 is a possible D gene (5 bases). The CDR3 consists of 16 residues. Trimming took off 3 bases at V and 2 bases at J, with 11 bases between the two ends. Germline assignment: CDR1 MDHEN and CDR2 SYDVKM.

This clone was seen more than once but under ten times. V usage is TRBV5-1 and J usage is TRBJ2-4; 12 bases match TRBD2. This CDR3 has 15 amino acids. Germline V gene lookup returns CDR1 SGHRS and CDR2 YFSETQ. Losses at the gene ends were 0 bases for V and 5 bases for J; bases not matched to a gene: 0. The CDR3 loop is CASSLGLAGENIQYF. The DNA of the CDR3 is TGCGCCAGCAGCTTGGGACTAGCGGGAGAAAACATTCAGTACTTC.

This chain links TRBV2 with TRBJ1-6; perhaps TRBD1 as D (5 bases). V was trimmed by 6 bases and J by 6 bases, leaving 15 bases between them. The CDR3 extends over 15 amino acids. Germline assignment: CDR1 SNHLY and CDR2 FYNNEI. Written as DNA, the CDR3 is TGTGCCAGCAGGGAGGGACGGTGGGTTAATTCACCCCTCCACTTT. Translated: CASREGRWVNSPLHF.

The V and J genes are TRBV5-1 and TRBJ2-3, with 9 positions matching TRBD1. Trimming took 3 bases from V and 4 from J; bases not matched to a gene: 3. Germline V CDR1 and CDR2: SGHRS, YFSETQ. CDR3 length: 14 amino acids. CDR3 nucleotide sequence: TGCGCCAGCAGCTCGAGGACAGGGGCAGATACGCAGTATTTT. It is translated as CASSSRTGADTQYF. The complete variable domain, with remaining parts taken from reference TRBV5-1 and TRBJ2-3, reads KAGVTQTPRYLIKTRGQQVTLSCSPISGHRSVSWYQQTPGQGLQFLFEYFSETQRNKGNFPGRFSGRQFSNSRSEMNVSTLELGDSALYLCASSSRTGADTQYFGPGTRLTVL.

This clone has a count of ten or more. The chain is built from TRBV19 and TRBJ1-5; D unclear. Looked up from germline, CDR1 is LNHDA and CDR2 is SQIVND (reference sequence). The CDR3 sequence is 15 residues long. Trimming left V 5 bases short and J 0 bases short, with 11 bases between. DNA of the CDR3: TGTGCCAGTAGTTTTCTGGCTCTTAGCAATCAGCCCCAGCATTTT. It encodes CASSFLALSNQPQHF.

J is TRBJ1-5 and V is TRBV7-2; no firm D call. Germline V gene lookup returns CDR1 SGHTA and CDR2 FQGNSA. Deletions cut 4 bases from V and 0 bases from J, with 10 bases between. CDR3 length equals 15 residues. This CDR3 is CASSSRTVSNQPQHF. Written as DNA, the CDR3 is TGTGCCAGCAGCTCCAGGACCGTTAGCAATCAGCCCCAGCATTTT.

The chain recombines TRBV18 with TRBJ2-5, with a possible D match to TRBD2 (5 bases). The CDR3 consists of 14 residues. Germline CDR1 is KGHSH and CDR2 is LQKENI. The V gene lost 3 bases and the J gene lost 5 bases, with 13 bases spanning the gap. The CDR3 DNA reads as TGTGCCAGCTCACCCGGAGCTAGAGGGGAGACCCAGTACTTC. Its protein is CASSPGARGETQYF.